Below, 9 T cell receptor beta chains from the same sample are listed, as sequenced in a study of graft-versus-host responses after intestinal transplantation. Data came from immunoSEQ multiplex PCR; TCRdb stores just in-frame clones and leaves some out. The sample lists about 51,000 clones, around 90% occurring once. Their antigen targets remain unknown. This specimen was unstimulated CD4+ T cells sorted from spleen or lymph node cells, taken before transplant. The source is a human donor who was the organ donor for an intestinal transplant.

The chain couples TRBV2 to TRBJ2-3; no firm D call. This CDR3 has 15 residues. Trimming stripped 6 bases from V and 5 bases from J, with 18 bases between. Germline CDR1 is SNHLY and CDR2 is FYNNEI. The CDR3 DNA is TGTGCCAGCAGATTGAGAGTCGGAGAAGGAGATACGCAGTATTTT. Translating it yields CASRLRVGEGDTQYF.

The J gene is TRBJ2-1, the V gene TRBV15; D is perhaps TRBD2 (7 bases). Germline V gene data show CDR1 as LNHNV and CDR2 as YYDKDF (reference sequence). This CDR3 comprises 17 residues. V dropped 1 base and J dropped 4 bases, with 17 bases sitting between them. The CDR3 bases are TGTGCCACCAGCAGAGTCCCTAGTGGGAGGGGGTACAATGAGCAGTTCTTC. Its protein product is CATSRVPSGRGYNEQFF.

CDR3 protein: CSVGGAGDFHEQYF. The CDR3 nucleotides are TGCAGCGTGGGGGGGGCGGGAGATTTCCACGAGCAGTACTTC. V is TRBV29-1 and J is TRBJ2-7, with a possible D match to TRBD2 (7 bases). V was pared by 6 bases and J by 5 bases, with 20 bases between. CDR1 and CDR2 (germline): SQVTM, ANQGSEA. The length of the CDR3 is 14 residues.

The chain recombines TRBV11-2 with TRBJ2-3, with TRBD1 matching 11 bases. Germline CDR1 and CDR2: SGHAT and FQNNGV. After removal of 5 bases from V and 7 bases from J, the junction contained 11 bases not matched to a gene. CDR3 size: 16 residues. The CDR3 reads CASSVRTDRGQHTQYF. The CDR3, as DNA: TGTGCCAGCAGCGTGAGGACGGACAGGGGGCAGCATACGCAGTATTTT. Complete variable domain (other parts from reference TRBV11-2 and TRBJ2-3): EAGVAQSPRYKIIEKRQSVAFWCNPISGHATLYWYQQILGQGPKLLIQFQNNGVVDDSQLPKDRFSAERLKGVDSTLKIQPAKLEDSAVYLCASSVRTDRGQHTQYFGPGTRLTVL.

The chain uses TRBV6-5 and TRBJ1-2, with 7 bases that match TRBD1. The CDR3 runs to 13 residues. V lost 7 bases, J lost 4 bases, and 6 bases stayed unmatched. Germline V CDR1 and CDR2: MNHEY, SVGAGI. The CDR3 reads CASKRGQSYGYTF. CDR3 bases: TGTGCCAGCAAAAGGGGACAGAGCTATGGCTACACCTTC.

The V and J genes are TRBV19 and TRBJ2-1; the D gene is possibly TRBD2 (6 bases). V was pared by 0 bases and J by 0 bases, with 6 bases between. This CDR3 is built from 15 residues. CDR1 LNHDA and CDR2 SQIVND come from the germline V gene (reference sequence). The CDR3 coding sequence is TGTGCCAGTAGTATAGAGCGGGGCTCCTACAATGAGCAGTTCTTC. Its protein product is CASSIERGSYNEQFF.

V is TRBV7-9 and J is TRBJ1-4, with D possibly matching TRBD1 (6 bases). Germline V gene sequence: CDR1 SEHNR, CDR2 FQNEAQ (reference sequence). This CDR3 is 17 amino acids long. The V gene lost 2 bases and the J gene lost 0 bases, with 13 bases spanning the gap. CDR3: CASSLIGQSSTNEKLFF. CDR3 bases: TGTGCCAGCAGCTTAATCGGACAGAGCTCAACTAATGAAAAACTGTTTTTT. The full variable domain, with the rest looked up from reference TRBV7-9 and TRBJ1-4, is DTGVSQNPRHKITKRGQNVTFRCDPISEHNRLYWYRQTLGQGPEFLTYFQNEAQLEKSRLLSDRFSAERPKGSFSTLEIQRTEQGDSAMYLCASSLIGQSSTNEKLFFGSGTQLSVL.

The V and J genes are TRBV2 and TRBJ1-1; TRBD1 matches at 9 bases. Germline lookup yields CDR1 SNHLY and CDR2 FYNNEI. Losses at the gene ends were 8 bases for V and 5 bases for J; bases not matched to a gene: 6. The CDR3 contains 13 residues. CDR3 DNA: TGTGCCAGCGCGGGACAGGGAAGAACTGAAGCTTTCTTT. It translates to CASAGQGRTEAFF. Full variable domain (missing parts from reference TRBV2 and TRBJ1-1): EPEVTQTPSHQVTQMGQEVILRCVPISNHLYFYWYRQILGQKVEFLVSFYNNEISEKSEIFDDQFSVERPDGSNFTLKIRSTKLEDSAMYFCASAGQGRTEAFFGQGTRLTVV.

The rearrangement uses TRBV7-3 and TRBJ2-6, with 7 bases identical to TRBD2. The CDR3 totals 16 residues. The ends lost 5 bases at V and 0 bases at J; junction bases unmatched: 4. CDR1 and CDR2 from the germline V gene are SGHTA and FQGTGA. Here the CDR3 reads CASSLGGGSGANVLTF. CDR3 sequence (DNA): TGTGCCAGCAGCCTAGGCGGGGGCTCTGGGGCCAACGTCCTGACTTTC.